The source of this T cell receptor (beta chain) is a study of blood T cell repertoires in COVID-19 (dated by TCRdb to the early 2020s). For the study in its entirety: Samples covering the acute and convalescent phases of COVID-19 were provided by collaborators in the United States, Italy and Spain. The samples were drawn from the first 160 participants of the ongoing ImmuneRACE study and from some 1,300 subjects provided by 6 global collaborators. A de-identified subject ID, COVID-19 status, age in years and sex were almost always included in the sample metadata. A freely available public database, intended as a resource for researchers studying the immune response to SARS-CoV-2, is where the repertoires were released. Where available, HLA class I and class II types were obtained from metadata supplied by the sample provider rather than from assay-based typing. Deeply sampled blood TCRbeta repertoires from subjects exposed to, actively infected with, or recovered from COVID-19 were included in the dataset. The material from the prospective study consisted of cDNA or gDNA derived from T cells, B-cell-depleted T cells, or PBMCs. The research as a whole found: How much clinical and demographic metadata was included differed by source and by participant, and the metadata was provided uncurated.

Including the terminal cysteine and phenylalanine, the CDR3 comprises 13 residues. CDR3 DNA is the only sequence kept; it has 39 bases, read in frame from the first base. CDR1 LNHDA and CDR2 SQIVND are derived from the germline V gene (reference sequence). V and J are truncated by 7 bases and 8 bases respectively, leaving an intervening sequence of 17 bases. TCRbeta CDR3 regions were amplified from genomic DNA using the immunoSEQ Assay, a bias-controlled multiplex PCR. The published analysis was carried out like this. Nucleated cell counts per sample were estimated from amplification of reference gene primers within the assay. To quantify the absolute abundance of each unique TCRbeta CDR3 rearrangement, sequence reads were collapsed and filtered. For each sample, productive Simpson clonality was calculated as the square root of Simpson's diversity index over productive rearrangements. As stored in TCRdb, this immuneACCESS dataset retains in-frame rearrangements with V and J assigned. A fraction of the clones does not appear; measured against another copy, unresolved V genes explain less than half of the discrepancy, and the remainder lacks a known reason. V, J and clone size were drawn from that table, and D and trimming were deduced from the DNA. Here the sample has around 150,000 clones; roughly 88% occur a single time. The top ten constitute 13% of the sample.

In the prospective study, participants were roughly 18 to 90 years old, resided in about two dozen geographic areas of the United States, and were enrolled through a virtual design. In the prospective study, participants were assigned to cohorts based on the clinical history participants reported in a screening survey and a study questionnaire. ImmuneRACE Cohort 3 recovered participants were defined by two consecutive negative NP/OP PCR tests, healthcare professional clearance, or symptom resolution. In the prospective study, mobile phlebotomists collected whole blood, serum and a nasopharyngeal or oropharyngeal swab from each participant. Participants in the prospective study had the option to provide additional blood draws and questionnaires over a roughly two-month period. Before DNA extraction, blood samples from the prospective study were shipped at room temperature or frozen. This clone was recorded only once. Its antigen remains unidentified. No much larger clone exists at a distance of one base, and base qualities are not known.

Sequencing was performed on PBMCs or T cells enriched from blood (not recorded which). Rearrangement joined TRBV19 to TRBJ1-2; the D gene identity is not certain. The clonotype originates from a woman aged 60-70 years who had recovered from COVID-19. The CDR3 has the sequence CASTPGRAVGYTF. The DNA is as follows: TGTGCCAGTACACCGGGGAGGGCTGTAGGCTACACCTTC.